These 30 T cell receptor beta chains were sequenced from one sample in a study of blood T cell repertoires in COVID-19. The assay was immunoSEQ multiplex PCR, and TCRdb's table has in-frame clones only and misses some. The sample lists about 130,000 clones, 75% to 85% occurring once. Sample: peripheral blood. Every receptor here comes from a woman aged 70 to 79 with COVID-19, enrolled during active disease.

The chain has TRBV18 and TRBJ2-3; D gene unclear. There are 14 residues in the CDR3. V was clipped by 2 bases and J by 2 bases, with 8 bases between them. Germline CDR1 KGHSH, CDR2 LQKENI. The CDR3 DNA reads TGTGCCAGCTCACCAGACACGAACACAGATACGCAGTATTTT. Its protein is CASSPDTNTDTQYF.

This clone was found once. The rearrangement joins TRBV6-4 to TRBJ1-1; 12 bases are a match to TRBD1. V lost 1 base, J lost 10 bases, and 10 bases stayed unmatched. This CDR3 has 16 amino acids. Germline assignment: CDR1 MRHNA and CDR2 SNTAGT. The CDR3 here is CASSDLRRDRGRGAFF. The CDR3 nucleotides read TGTGCCAGCAGTGACTTACGGAGGGACAGGGGGCGGGGAGCTTTCTTT.

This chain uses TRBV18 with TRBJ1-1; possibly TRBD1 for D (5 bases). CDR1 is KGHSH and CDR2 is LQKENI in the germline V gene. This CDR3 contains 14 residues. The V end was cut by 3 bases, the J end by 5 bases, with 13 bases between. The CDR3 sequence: CASSPDTRGTEAFF. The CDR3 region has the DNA TGTGCCAGCTCACCCGACACCCGGGGGACTGAAGCTTTCTTT. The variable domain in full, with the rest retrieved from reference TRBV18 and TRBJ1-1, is NAGVMQNPRHLVRRRGQEARLRCSPMKGHSHVYWYRQLPEEGLKFMVYLQKENIIDESGMPKERFSAEFPKEGPSILRIQQVVRGDSAAYFCASSPDTRGTEAFFGQGTRLTVV.

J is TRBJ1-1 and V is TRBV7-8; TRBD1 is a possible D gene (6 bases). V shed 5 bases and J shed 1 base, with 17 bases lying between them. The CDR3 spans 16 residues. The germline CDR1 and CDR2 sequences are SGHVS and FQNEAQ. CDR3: CASSISNRVENTEAFF. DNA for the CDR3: TGTGCCAGCAGCATCTCGAACAGGGTTGAGAACACTGAAGCTTTCTTT.

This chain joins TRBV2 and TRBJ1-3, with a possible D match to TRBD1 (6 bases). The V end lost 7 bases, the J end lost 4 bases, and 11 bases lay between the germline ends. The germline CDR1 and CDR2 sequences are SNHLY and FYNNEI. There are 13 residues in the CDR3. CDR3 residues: CASTTGLGNTIYF. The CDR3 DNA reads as TGTGCCAGCACCACAGGGTTAGGAAACACCATATATTTT.

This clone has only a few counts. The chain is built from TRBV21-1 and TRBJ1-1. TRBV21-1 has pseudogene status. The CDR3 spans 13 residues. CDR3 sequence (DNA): TGTGCCAGCAGCAAGGAGGCGGGGGGTGAAGCTTTCTTT. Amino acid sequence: CASSKEAGGEAFF.

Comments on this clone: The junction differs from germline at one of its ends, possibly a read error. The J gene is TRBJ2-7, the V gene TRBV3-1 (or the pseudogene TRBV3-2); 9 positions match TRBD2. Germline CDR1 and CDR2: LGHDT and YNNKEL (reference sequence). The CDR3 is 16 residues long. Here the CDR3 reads CASSHSLAGPPYEQYF. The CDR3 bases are TGTGCCAGCAGCCACAGTCTAGCGGGGCCTCCCTATGAGCAGTACTTC.

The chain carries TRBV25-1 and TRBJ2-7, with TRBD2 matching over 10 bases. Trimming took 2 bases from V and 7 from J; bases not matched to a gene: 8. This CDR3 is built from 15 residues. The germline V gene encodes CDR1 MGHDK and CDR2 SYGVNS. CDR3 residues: CASSEHSGGPGEQYF. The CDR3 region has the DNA TGTGCCAGCAGTGAACATAGCGGGGGGCCGGGGGAGCAGTACTTC.

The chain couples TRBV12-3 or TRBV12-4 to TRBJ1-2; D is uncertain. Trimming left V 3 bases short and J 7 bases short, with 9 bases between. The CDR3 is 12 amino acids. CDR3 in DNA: TGTGCCAGCAGTTTGAGAGAGATTGGCTACACCTTC. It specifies CASSLREIGYTF.

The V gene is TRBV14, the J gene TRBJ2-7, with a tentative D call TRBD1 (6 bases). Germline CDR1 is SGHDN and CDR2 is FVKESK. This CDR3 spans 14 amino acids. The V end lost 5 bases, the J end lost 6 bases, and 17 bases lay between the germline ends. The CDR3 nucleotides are TGTGCCAGCAGCACGAGGGGGTCCGACCCCGAGCAGTACTTC. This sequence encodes CASSTRGSDPEQYF. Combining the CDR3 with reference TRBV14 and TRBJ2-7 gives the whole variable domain EAGVTQFPSHSVIEKGQTVTLRCDPISGHDNLYWYRRVMGKEIKFLLHFVKESKQDESGMPNNRFLAERTGGTYSTLKVQPAELEDSGVYFCASSTRGSDPEQYFGPGTRLTVT.

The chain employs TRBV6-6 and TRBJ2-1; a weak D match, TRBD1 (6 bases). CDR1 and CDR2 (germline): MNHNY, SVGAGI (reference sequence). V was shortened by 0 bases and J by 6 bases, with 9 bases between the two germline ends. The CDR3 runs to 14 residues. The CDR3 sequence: CASSYSQGPNEQFF. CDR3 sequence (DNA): TGTGCCAGCAGTTACTCACAGGGCCCCAATGAGCAGTTCTTC.

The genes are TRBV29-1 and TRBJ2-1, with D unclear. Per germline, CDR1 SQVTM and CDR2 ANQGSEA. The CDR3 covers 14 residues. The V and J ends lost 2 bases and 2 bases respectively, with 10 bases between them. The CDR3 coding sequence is TGCAGCGTTGAATTGCTAGAAACCTACAATGAGCAGTTCTTC. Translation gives CSVELLETYNEQFF.

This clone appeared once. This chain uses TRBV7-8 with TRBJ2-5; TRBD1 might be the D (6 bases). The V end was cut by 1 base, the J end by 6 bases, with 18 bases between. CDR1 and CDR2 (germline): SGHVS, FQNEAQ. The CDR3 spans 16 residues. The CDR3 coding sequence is TGTGCCAGCAGCTTAGTCGGGACACTAAATAGAAAGACCCAGTACTTC. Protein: CASSLVGTLNRKTQYF.

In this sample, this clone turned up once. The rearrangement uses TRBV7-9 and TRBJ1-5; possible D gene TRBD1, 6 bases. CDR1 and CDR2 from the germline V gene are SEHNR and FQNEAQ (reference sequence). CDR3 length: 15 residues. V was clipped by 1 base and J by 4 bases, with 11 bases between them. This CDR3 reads CASSLGDRINQPQHF. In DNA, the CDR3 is TGTGCCAGCAGCTTAGGAGACAGGATAAATCAGCCCCAGCATTTT.

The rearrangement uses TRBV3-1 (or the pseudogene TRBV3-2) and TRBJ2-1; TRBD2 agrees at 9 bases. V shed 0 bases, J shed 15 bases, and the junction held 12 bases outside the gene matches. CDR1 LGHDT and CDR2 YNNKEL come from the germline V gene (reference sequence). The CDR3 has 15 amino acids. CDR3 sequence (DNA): TGTGCCAGCAGCCAAGAACTTGTCTCGCGGGGGGGTGTGTTCTTC. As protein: CASSQELVSRGGVFF.

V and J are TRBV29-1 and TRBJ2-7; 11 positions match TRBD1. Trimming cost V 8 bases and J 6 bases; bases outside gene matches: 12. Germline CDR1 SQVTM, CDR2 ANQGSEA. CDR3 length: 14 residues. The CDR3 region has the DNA TGCAGCACCTCGGACAGGGGGCCAAACAGCGAGCAGTACTTC. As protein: CSTSDRGPNSEQYF.

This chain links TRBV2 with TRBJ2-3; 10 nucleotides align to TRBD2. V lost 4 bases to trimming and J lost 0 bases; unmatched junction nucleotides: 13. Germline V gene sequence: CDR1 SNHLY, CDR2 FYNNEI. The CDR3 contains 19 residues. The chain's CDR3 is CASSVLAASGGSSTDTQYF. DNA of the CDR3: TGTGCCAGCAGTGTTTTGGCGGCTAGCGGGGGCTCTAGCACAGATACGCAGTATTTT.

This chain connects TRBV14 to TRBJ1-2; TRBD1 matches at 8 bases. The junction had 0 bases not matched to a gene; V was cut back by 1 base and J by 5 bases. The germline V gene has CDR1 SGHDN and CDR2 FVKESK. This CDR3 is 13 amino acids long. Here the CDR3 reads CASSQGQGYGYTF. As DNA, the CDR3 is TGTGCCAGCAGCCAAGGACAGGGGTATGGCTACACCTTC.

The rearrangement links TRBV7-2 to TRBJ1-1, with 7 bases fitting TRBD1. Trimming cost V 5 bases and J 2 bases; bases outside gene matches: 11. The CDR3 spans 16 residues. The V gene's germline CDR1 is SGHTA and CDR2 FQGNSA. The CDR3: CASSPASYRGNTEAFF. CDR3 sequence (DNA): TGTGCCAGCAGCCCTGCCAGCTACAGGGGAAACACTGAAGCTTTCTTT.

The CDR3 loop is CASSLIGLTGGATYEQYF. For the CDR3, the DNA is TGTGCCAGCAGCCTCATTGGACTCACAGGGGGCGCGACGTACGAGCAGTACTTC. The chain has TRBV5-5 and TRBJ2-7; TRBD1 matches at 9 bases. In germline, CDR1 is SGHKS, CDR2 YYEKEE (reference sequence). CDR3 length: 18 amino acids. V lost 4 bases to trimming and J lost 4 bases; unmatched junction nucleotides: 18.

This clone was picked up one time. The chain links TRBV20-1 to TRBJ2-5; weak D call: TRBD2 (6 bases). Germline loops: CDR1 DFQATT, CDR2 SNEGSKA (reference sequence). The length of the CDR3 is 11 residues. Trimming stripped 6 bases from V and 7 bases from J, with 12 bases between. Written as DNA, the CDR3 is TGCAGTGCCCCGACTAGGGGGACCCAGTACTTC. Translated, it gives CSAPTRGTQYF.

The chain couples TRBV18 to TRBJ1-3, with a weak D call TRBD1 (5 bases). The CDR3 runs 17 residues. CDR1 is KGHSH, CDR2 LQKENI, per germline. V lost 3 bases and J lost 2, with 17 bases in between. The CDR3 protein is CASSPSTGRGTGNTIYF. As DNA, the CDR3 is TGTGCCAGCTCACCCTCCACGGGCCGGGGGACTGGAAACACCATATATTTT.

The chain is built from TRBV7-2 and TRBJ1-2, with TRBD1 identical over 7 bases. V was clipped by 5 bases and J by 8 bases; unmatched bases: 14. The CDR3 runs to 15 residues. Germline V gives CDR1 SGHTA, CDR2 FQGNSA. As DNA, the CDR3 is TGTGCCAGCAGCACCCGACAGGGAGGAGTCGGCGGCTACACCTTC. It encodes CASSTRQGGVGGYTF.

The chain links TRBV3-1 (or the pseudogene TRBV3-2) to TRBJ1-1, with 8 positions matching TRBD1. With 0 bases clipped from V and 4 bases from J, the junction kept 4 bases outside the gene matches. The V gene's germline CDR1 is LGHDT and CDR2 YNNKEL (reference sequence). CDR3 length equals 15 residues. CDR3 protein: CASSQDSTGGTEAFF. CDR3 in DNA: TGTGCCAGCAGCCAAGATAGTACAGGGGGCACTGAAGCTTTCTTT.

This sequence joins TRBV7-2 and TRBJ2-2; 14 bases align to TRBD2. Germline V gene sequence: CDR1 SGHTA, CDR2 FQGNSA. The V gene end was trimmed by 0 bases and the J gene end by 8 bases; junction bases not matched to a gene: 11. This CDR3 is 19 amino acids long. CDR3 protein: CASSLAPGLAGANPGELFF. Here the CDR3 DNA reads TGTGCCAGCAGCTTAGCGCCGGGACTAGCGGGGGCGAATCCAGGGGAGCTGTTTTTT.

The CDR3 DNA reads as TGTGCCAGCAGTTCAGCGTCTGGTCTCACCATATATTTT. It encodes CASSSASGLTIYF. The chain couples TRBV6-5 to TRBJ1-3; D gene ambiguous. The CDR3 spans 13 residues. The germline V gene encodes CDR1 MNHEY and CDR2 SVGAGI. Trimming removed 4 bases at V and 9 bases at J, with 13 bases between.

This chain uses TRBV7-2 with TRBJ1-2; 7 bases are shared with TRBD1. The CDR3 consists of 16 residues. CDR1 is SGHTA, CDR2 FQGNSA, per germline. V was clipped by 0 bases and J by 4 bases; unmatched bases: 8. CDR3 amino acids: CASSLAPGTDIYGYTF. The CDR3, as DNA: TGTGCCAGCAGCTTAGCGCCGGGGACAGATATCTATGGCTACACCTTC.

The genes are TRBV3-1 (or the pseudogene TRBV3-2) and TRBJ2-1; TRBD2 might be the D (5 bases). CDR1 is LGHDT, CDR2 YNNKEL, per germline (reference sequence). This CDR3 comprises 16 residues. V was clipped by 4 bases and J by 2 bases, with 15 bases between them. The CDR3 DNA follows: TGTGCCAGCAGCCCCCCGGCCCCCGGGGCCTACAATGAGCAGTTCTTC. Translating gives CASSPPAPGAYNEQFF.

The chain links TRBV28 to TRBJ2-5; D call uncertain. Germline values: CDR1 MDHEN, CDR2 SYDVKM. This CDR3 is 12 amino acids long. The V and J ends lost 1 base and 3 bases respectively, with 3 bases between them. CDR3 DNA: TGTGCCAGCAGTTTATCAAAAGAGACCCAGTACTTC. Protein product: CASSLSKETQYF.

This CDR3 is CASRRSSLEEQYF. The DNA for the CDR3 is TGTGCCAGCCGGAGGTCCAGTCTGGAAGAGCAGTACTTC. This chain links TRBV19 with TRBJ2-7, with D possibly TRBD2 on 5 matching bases. The CDR3 is made up of 13 amino acids. The germline gives CDR1 LNHDA, CDR2 SQIVND (reference sequence). Trimming shortened V by 9 bases and J by 7 bases, and 19 bases separated the two germline ends.